This TCR beta chain appears in the sequencing data of a study of TIL therapy for anti-PD-1-resistant metastatic lung cancer. The libraries were made with immunoSEQ v3. Profiling relied on immunoSEQ multiplex PCR, and the TCRdb table lists in-frame clones only, not all of them. The sample contains about 53,000 clones, 70% to 75% of which appear only once. Time point indicated: pre-treatment sample, taken before nivolumab and TIL therapy. V was trimmed by 5 bases and J by 6 bases, leaving 23 bases between them. The CDR3 spans 16 residues. CDR1 is MDHEN, CDR2 SYDVKM, per germline. Source: blood, taken at baseline. The chain recombines TRBV28 with TRBJ2-7; D possibly corresponds to TRBD2 (5 bases). This receptor was taken from a person aged 30 to 80 with non-small cell lung cancer. The chain's CDR3 is CASSLSFGTRRFEQYF. Here the CDR3 DNA reads TGTGCCAGCAGTCTGAGTTTTGGTACTAGGAGATTCGAGCAGTACTTC.